This T cell receptor (beta chain) appears in the sequencing data of a study of cytomegalovirus exposure and HLA in healthy donors. PCR amplification relied on 60 Vbeta primers (plus 13 Jbeta primers). Produced via immunoSEQ multiplex PCR; TCRdb's table is partial and in-frame only. The data show 100,000 to 150,000 clones, roughly 80% seen once. The CDR3 loop spans 15 amino acids. Specimen: PBMCs. The TCR was taken from a woman aged 50 to 60 in good health and CMV-seronegative. The chain uses TRBV7-5 and TRBJ2-2; no check of the table's D call, TRBD1, against the DNA was made. TRBV7-5 represents a pseudogene. CDR3 bases: TGTGCCAGTGCTGCAGGGGGCCCCAACACCGGGGAGCTGTTTTTT. It is translated as CASAAGGPNTGELFF.